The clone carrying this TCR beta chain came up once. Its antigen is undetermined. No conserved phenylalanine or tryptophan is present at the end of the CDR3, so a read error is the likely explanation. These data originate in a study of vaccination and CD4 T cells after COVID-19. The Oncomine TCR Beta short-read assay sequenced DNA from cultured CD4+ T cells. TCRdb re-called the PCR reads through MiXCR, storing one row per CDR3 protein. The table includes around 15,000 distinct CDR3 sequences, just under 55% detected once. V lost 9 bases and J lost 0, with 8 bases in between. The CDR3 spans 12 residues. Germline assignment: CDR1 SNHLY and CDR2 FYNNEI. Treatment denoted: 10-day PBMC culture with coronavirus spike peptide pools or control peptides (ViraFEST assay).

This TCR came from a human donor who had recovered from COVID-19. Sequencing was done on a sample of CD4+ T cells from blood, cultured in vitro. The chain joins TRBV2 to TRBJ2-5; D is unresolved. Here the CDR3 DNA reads TGTGCCAGTTCCTTGTACCAAGAGACCCAGTACTTG. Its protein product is CASSLYQETQYL.